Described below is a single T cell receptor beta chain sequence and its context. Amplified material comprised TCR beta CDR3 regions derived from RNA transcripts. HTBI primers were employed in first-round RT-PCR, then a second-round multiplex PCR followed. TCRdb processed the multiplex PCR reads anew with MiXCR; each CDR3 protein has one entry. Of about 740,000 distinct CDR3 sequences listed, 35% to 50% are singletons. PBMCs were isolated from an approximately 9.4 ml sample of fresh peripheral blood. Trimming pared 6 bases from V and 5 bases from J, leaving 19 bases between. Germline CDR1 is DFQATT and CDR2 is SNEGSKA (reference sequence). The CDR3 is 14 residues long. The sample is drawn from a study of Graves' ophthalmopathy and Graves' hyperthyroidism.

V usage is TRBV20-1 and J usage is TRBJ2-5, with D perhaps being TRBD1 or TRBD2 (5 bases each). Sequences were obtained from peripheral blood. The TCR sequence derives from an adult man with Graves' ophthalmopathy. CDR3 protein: CSAPGPGPGETQYF. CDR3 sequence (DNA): TGCAGTGCACCGGGTCCGGGGCCGGGGGAGACCCAGTACTTC.